Below, 11 T cell receptor beta chains from the same sample are listed, as sequenced in a study of Ad26.COV2.S vaccination and SARS-CoV-2 variants (dated by TCRdb to about 2021). This specimen's treatment or condition label, per the study, means: about 20 received Ad26.COV2.S at low or high dose, single or two shots; several received placebo; per-sample allocation not given. For vaccine and placebo recipients, the sequenced repertoires came from samples collected on day 63 after the first injection. The method behind the library was the immunoSEQ multiplex PCR assay. TCRdb provides this immuneACCESS table in a form limited to in-frame rearrangements. Some clones are lacking; in checked studies, under half of them reflect an unresolved V gene, and why the rest are absent is not known. Across this sample there are some 480,000 clones, with 87% seen only once. 9.5% to 15% of the sample belongs to the ten largest clones.

The material was peripheral blood, obtained in a trial of Ad26.COV2.S vaccine versus placebo. The receptors shown here come from a person aged 18-60 years who received the Ad26.COV2.S COVID-19 vaccine or a placebo.

This clone was counted between two and nine times. The chain recombines TRBV20-1 with TRBJ1-4; D gene unclear. The CDR3 length is 12 residues. Trimming removed 3 bases from V and 3 bases from J, with 5 bases in between. Germline V gives CDR1 DFQATT, CDR2 SNEGSKA (reference sequence). The CDR3 sequence is CSASGANEKLFF. CDR3 coding DNA: TGCAGTGCTAGTGGGGCTAATGAAAAACTGTTTTTT.

This clone showed up just once. V usage is TRBV5-4 and J usage is TRBJ2-7, with D hard to call. V was pared by 4 bases and J by 5 bases, with 13 bases between. In germline, CDR1 is SGHNT, CDR2 YYREEE (reference sequence). This CDR3 has 13 amino acids. This CDR3 reads CASSADRTHEQYF. The CDR3 DNA follows: TGTGCCAGCAGCGCGGACCGTACCCACGAGCAGTACTTC.

The genes are TRBV28 and TRBJ1-2; 7 bases are shared with TRBD1. Germline CDR1 MDHEN, CDR2 SYDVKM. J gave up 1 base and V 6 bases, and 14 bases lay outside the gene matches. The CDR3 runs to 17 residues. In DNA, the CDR3 is TGTGCCAGCAGCCGCTCGGGGCGGGACAGCGATAACTATGGCTACACCTTC. Amino acids: CASSRSGRDSDNYGYTF.

The CDR3 protein is CASRGQSSYNSPLHF. For the CDR3, the DNA is TGTGCCAGCAGAGGACAGAGCTCCTATAATTCACCCCTCCACTTT. This chain joins TRBV28 and TRBJ1-6, with a possible D match to TRBD1 (6 bases). V was clipped by 6 bases and J by 0 bases, with 9 bases between them. The germline gives CDR1 MDHEN, CDR2 SYDVKM. This CDR3 contains 15 residues.

The V and J genes are TRBV19 and TRBJ2-3; D ambiguous. CDR1 and CDR2 (germline): LNHDA, SQIVND (reference sequence). V dropped 3 bases and J dropped 4 bases, with 5 bases sitting between them. This CDR3 region has 12 residues. CDR3 protein: CASSIAADTQYF. The CDR3 DNA is TGTGCCAGTAGTATCGCGGCAGATACGCAGTATTTT.

This clone was counted once. DNA of the CDR3: TGCGCCAGCAGAACCCCGGGACAGGGACACAATGAGCAGTTCTTC. This sequence encodes CASRTPGQGHNEQFF. This chain joins TRBV5-1 and TRBJ2-1; 9 bases are a match to TRBD1. The V segment lost 5 bases and the J segment 5 bases; nucleotides outside the gene matches: 8. The length of the CDR3 is 15 residues. The V gene's germline CDR1 is SGHRS and CDR2 YFSETQ.

The gene calls are TRBV15 and TRBJ2-3, with TRBD2 matching over 8 bases. V was pared by 5 bases and J by 14 bases, with 9 bases of the junction left unmatched. The CDR3 spans 12 residues. Germline lookup yields CDR1 LNHNV and CDR2 YYDKDF (reference sequence). CDR3 amino acids: CATSPGTRQAYF. The CDR3 region has the DNA TGTGCCACCAGCCCGGGGACTAGGCAAGCGTATTTT. Based on the CDR3 plus reference TRBV15 and TRBJ2-3, the full variable domain is DAMVIQNPRYQVTQFGKPVTLSCSQTLNHNVMYWYQQKSSQAPKLLFHYYDKDFNNEADTPDNFQSRRPNTSFCFLDIRSPGLGDTAMYLCATSPGTRQAYFGPGTRLTVL.

The chain uses TRBV19 and TRBJ1-4; D gene uncertain. Trimming stripped 5 bases from V and 2 bases from J, with 12 bases between. The CDR3 is made up of 15 amino acids. Germline CDR1 and CDR2: LNHDA and SQIVND (reference sequence). The CDR3 here is CASSREAWTNEKLFF. In nucleotides, the CDR3 is TGTGCCAGTAGTCGTGAGGCCTGGACTAATGAAAAACTGTTTTTT.

V and J are TRBV7-2 and TRBJ2-2; D call uncertain. CDR1 and CDR2 from the germline V gene are SGHTA and FQGNSA. The CDR3 extends over 16 amino acids. The V end was cut by 2 bases, the J end by 0 bases, with 10 bases between. As DNA, the CDR3 is TGTGCCAGCAGCTTATCTGGGATCCCGAACACCGGGGAGCTGTTTTTT. Translating it yields CASSLSGIPNTGELFF.

The rearrangement joins TRBV5-1 to TRBJ2-5; 10 bases align to TRBD2. V trimming: 0 bases; J trimming: 2 bases; junction bases outside the gene matches: 7. From germline, CDR1 is SGHRS and CDR2 YFSETQ. This CDR3 contains 17 residues. The CDR3 DNA is TGCGCCAGCAGCTTGGGGCTAGCGGGAGTGGAGCAAGAGACCCAGTACTTC. It specifies CASSLGLAGVEQETQYF.

The chain couples TRBV6-6 to TRBJ2-1; D possibly corresponds to TRBD2 (6 bases). The V gene lost 9 bases and the J gene lost 9 bases, with 18 bases spanning the gap. The CDR3 is 13 residues long. In germline, CDR1 is MNHNY, CDR2 SVGAGI (reference sequence). CDR3 coding DNA: TGTGCCAGTGGGACTTCCACCCTAGGTGAGCAGTTCTTC. This gives the protein CASGTSTLGEQFF.